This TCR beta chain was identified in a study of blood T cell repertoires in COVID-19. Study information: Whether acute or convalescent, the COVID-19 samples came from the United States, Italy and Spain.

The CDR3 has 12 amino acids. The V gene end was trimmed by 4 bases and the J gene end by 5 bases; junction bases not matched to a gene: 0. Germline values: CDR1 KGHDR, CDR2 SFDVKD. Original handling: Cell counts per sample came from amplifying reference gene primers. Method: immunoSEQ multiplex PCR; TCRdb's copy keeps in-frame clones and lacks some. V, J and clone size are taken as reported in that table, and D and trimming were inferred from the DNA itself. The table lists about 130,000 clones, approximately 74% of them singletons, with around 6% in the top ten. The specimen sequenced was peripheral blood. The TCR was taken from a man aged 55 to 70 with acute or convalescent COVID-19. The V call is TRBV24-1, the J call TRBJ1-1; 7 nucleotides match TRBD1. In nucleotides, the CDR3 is TGTGCCACCAGTGACAGGGGGACTGAAGCTTTCTTT. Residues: CATSDRGTEAFF.